This T cell receptor (beta chain) originates from a study of blood T cell repertoires in COVID-19. Study-wide background: PBMCs, B-cell-depleted T cells, or T cells were the source of the cDNA or gDNA that made up the material.

Per the original methods: Reference gene primer amplification yielded estimated nucleated cell counts. Only in-frame clones appear in the TCRdb table, and some are missing; sequencing was by immunoSEQ multiplex PCR. V and J calls plus clone size are reproduced from that table; the DNA served to infer D and trimming. The sample has more than 95,000 clones; around 81% are singletons. The sample consisted of peripheral blood. The receptor was derived from a man aged 55 to 69 with acute or convalescent COVID-19.

In DNA, the CDR3 is TGCGCCAGCATGGCAGGGGGAGCTAACTATGGCTACACCTTC. Translating it yields CASMAGGANYGYTF. This chain uses TRBV5-1 with TRBJ1-2; 7 bases are a match to TRBD1. Per germline, CDR1 SGHRS and CDR2 YFSETQ. This CDR3 spans 14 amino acids. Losses at the gene ends were 6 bases for V and 0 bases for J; bases not matched to a gene: 5.